Each of the 5 T cell receptor beta chains below was sequenced from the same sample in a study of graft-versus-host responses after intestinal transplantation. Some clones are missing from TCRdb's copy, which holds only in-frame ones; the method was immunoSEQ multiplex PCR. Of under 150,000 clones in the sample, about 93% were seen once. No antigen has been assigned to these receptors. Material: unstimulated CD4+ T cells sorted from spleen or lymph node cells, obtained before intestinal transplant. Every receptor here comes from a human donor who received an intestinal transplant.

The gene calls are TRBV6-6 and TRBJ2-7; 7 nucleotides agree with TRBD2. V lost 8 bases to trimming and J lost 4 bases; unmatched junction nucleotides: 14. This CDR3 is built from 15 residues. Per the germline V gene, CDR1 is MNHNY and CDR2 is SVGAGI (reference sequence). This CDR3 is CASGKLSGWKYEQYF. In DNA form, the CDR3 reads TGTGCCAGCGGGAAACTTAGCGGGTGGAAGTACGAGCAGTACTTC.

The chain carries TRBV6-5 and TRBJ1-1, with D unclear. Trimming removed 6 bases from V and 1 base from J, with 9 bases in between. Germline V gene sequence: CDR1 MNHEY, CDR2 SVGAGI. This CDR3 is built from 13 residues. DNA of the CDR3: TGTGCCAGCAGATCGTATGAGAACACTGAAGCTTTCTTT. Translation: CASRSYENTEAFF.

The chain has TRBV9 and TRBJ2-7; 7 positions agree with TRBD2. Trimming removed 0 bases from V and 2 bases from J; junction bases left unmatched: 11. This CDR3 is 17 amino acids long. Germline V lookup: CDR1 SGDLS, CDR2 YYNGEE. The CDR3 DNA follows: TGTGCCAGCAGCGTAGGCCCACGTCTGGCGGGAGCCTACGAGCAGTACTTC. Translating it yields CASSVGPRLAGAYEQYF.

The chain is built from TRBV5-1 and TRBJ2-2; maybe TRBD1 (5 bases). Deletions cut 0 bases from V and 0 bases from J, with 9 bases between. The CDR3 is 16 amino acids. Looked up from germline, CDR1 is SGHRS and CDR2 is YFSETQ. CDR3 sequence reads: CASSLGDSANTGELFF. CDR3 nucleotide sequence: TGCGCCAGCAGCTTGGGAGACAGCGCGAACACCGGGGAGCTGTTTTTT.

V is TRBV5-1 and J is TRBJ2-7; D ambiguous. Germline V gives CDR1 SGHRS, CDR2 YFSETQ. The CDR3 loop spans 13 amino acids. V lost 0 bases and J 3 bases, leaving 7 bases between the germline ends. The CDR3 nucleotides are TGCGCCAGCAGCTTGGGACAAGACTACGAGCAGTACTTC. Amino acids: CASSLGQDYEQYF.